The 27 T cell receptor beta chains given below trace back to one sample, sequenced in a study of blood T cell repertoires in COVID-19 (dated by TCRdb to 2020 to 2022). Libraries were prepared through the immunoSEQ multiplex PCR assay. This immuneACCESS table, as held by TCRdb, lists in-frame sequences with V and J called but not all clones. Of the missing ones, under half trace to an unresolved V gene in checked studies; the others have no known cause. Across this sample there are hundreds of thousands of clones, with about 80% seen only once. Under 2% of the sample is in the top ten clones. The specimen was peripheral blood. The receptors come from an elderly woman with acute or convalescent COVID-19.

The V call is TRBV21-1, the J call TRBJ2-1; TRBD1 is the table's D call, not checked against the DNA. TRBV21-1 is an annotated pseudogene. The CDR3 covers 18 residues. CDR3 residues: CASSIGGDRGPSYNEQFF. CDR3 DNA sequence: TGTGCCAGCAGCATAGGGGGGGACAGGGGACCCTCCTACAATGAGCAGTTCTTC.

J is TRBJ1-2 and V is TRBV7-9; D unresolved. Trimming took off 5 bases at V and 3 bases at J, with 10 bases between the two ends. CDR1 SEHNR and CDR2 FQNEAQ come from the germline V gene (reference sequence). The CDR3 is made up of 13 amino acids. In DNA, the CDR3 is TGTGCCAGCAGCATCACAACCGACTATGGCTACACCTTC. This gives the protein CASSITTDYGYTF.

The chain has TRBV5-5 and TRBJ1-5, with 8 bases matching TRBD1. With V trimmed by 0 bases and J by 7 bases, 9 bases remained unmatched. The germline CDR1 and CDR2 sequences are SGHKS and YYEKEE (reference sequence). The CDR3 totals 16 residues. CDR3 sequence (DNA): TGTGCCAGCAGCTTGGATTCTATAGACAGGGGCCAGCCCCAGCATTTT. Translation: CASSLDSIDRGQPQHF.

The chain combines TRBV18 with TRBJ2-2, with D possibly TRBD2 on 5 matching bases. Per germline, CDR1 KGHSH and CDR2 LQKENI. V was cut by 2 bases and J by 0 bases, with 7 bases left in between. This CDR3 spans 15 amino acids. The CDR3 spells CASSPGLPNTGELFF. CDR3 DNA sequence: TGTGCCAGCTCACCAGGACTTCCGAACACCGGGGAGCTGTTTTTT.

The V call is TRBV4-1, the J call TRBJ2-3, with D tentatively TRBD2 (7 bases). Germline lookup yields CDR1 MGHRA and CDR2 YSYEKL. V gave up 2 bases and J gave up 5 bases, with 20 bases separating them. This CDR3 is 17 amino acids long. The CDR3 DNA follows: TGCGCCAGCAGCCAAACAGCAGGGAGGGGGTTGGGAGATACGCAGTATTTT. The encoded protein is CASSQTAGRGLGDTQYF.

This clone was recorded once. The chain has TRBV21-1 and TRBJ1-2; TRBD1 reflects the table's D call only, with no check against the DNA. TRBV21-1 is an annotated pseudogene. CDR3 length: 16 amino acids. The CDR3 loop is CASSKVDRGRNYGYTF. CDR3 nucleotide sequence: TGTGCCAGCAGCAAAGTTGACAGGGGGCGCAACTATGGCTACACCTTC.

The chain uses TRBV28 and TRBJ2-7; possible D gene TRBD1, 6 bases. CDR1 and CDR2 from the germline V gene are MDHEN and SYDVKM. Trimming removed 6 bases at V and 3 bases at J, with 15 bases between. CDR3 length: 14 residues. This CDR3 is CASSPLWGRYEQYF. CDR3 in DNA: TGTGCCAGCAGCCCATTATGGGGGCGCTACGAGCAGTACTTC.

V usage is TRBV29-1 and J usage is TRBJ1-2; tentatively, D is TRBD1 (6 bases). The CDR3 is 12 amino acids. CDR1 is SQVTM and CDR2 is ANQGSEA in the germline V gene. Trimming cost V 4 bases and J 7 bases, with 13 bases left between them. CDR3 nucleotides: TGCAGCGTTGCCAGGGGCCGCACTGGCTACACCTTC. Amino acids: CSVARGRTGYTF.

This sequence joins TRBV7-9 and TRBJ1-4; tentative D call: TRBD1 (6 bases). Trimming pared 9 bases from V and 8 bases from J, leaving 19 bases between. Germline assignment: CDR1 SEHNR and CDR2 FQNEAQ (reference sequence). The CDR3 totals 14 residues. The CDR3 loop is CASNRMGAGEKLFF. The CDR3 DNA reads as TGTGCCAGTAACCGTATGGGGGCTGGAGAAAAACTGTTTTTT.

This clone was counted a few times. The V call is TRBV28, the J call TRBJ1-3; possibly TRBD1 for D (5 bases). Germline V gives CDR1 MDHEN, CDR2 SYDVKM. V was shortened by 2 bases and J by 4 bases, with 12 bases between the two germline ends. This CDR3 has 15 amino acids. CDR3: CASSLTGTLGNTIYF. The CDR3 DNA follows: TGTGCCAGCAGTTTAACCGGGACTCTCGGAAACACCATATATTTT.

This clone was counted a single time. This chain uses TRBV5-1 with TRBJ1-1; TRBD1 agrees at 9 bases. CDR1 SGHRS and CDR2 YFSETQ come from the germline V gene. The CDR3 loop spans 14 amino acids. The junction had 2 bases not matched to a gene; V was cut back by 0 bases and J by 5 bases. The DNA for the CDR3 is TGCGCCAGCAGCTTGGGACAGGGGGGTACTGAAGCTTTCTTT. Its protein is CASSLGQGGTEAFF.

The genes are TRBV19 and TRBJ1-1, with 8 bases matching TRBD1. Germline V gene data show CDR1 as LNHDA and CDR2 as SQIVND (reference sequence). The CDR3 extends over 14 amino acids. Trimming took 6 bases from V and 1 from J; bases not matched to a gene: 4. Here the CDR3 DNA reads TGTGCCAGTAGCTGGGACAGGAGGAACACTGAAGCTTTCTTT. It yields the protein CASSWDRRNTEAFF.

This chain connects TRBV18 to TRBJ1-2; 8 bases are shared with TRBD1. The junction had 6 bases not matched to a gene; V was cut back by 5 bases and J by 4 bases. The CDR3 is 14 residues long. CDR1 is KGHSH, CDR2 LQKENI, per germline. The CDR3 sequence: CASSSDRATYGYTF. CDR3 coding DNA: TGTGCCAGCTCATCGGACAGGGCTACCTATGGCTACACCTTC.

The chain links TRBV7-8 to TRBJ1-2; D ambiguous. The germline CDR1 and CDR2 sequences are SGHVS and FQNEAQ. V lost 1 base and J 7 bases, leaving 10 bases between the germline ends. This CDR3 spans 13 amino acids. The CDR3 is CASSLGGVPGYTF. The CDR3 DNA reads as TGTGCCAGCAGCTTAGGCGGGGTCCCTGGCTACACCTTC.

This clone was detected a few times. This chain uses TRBV7-2 with TRBJ1-1, with 9 bases lining up with TRBD1. This CDR3 region has 14 residues. In germline, CDR1 is SGHTA, CDR2 FQGNSA. The V gene end was trimmed by 5 bases and the J gene end by 8 bases; junction bases not matched to a gene: 9. Here the CDR3 DNA reads TGTGCCAGCAGCCTTACAGGGGGCGCGAAAGAAGCTTTCTTT. This codes for CASSLTGGAKEAFF.

The chain employs TRBV3-1 (or the pseudogene TRBV3-2) and TRBJ1-1; TRBD1 aligns across 9 bases. V shed 3 bases and J 8 bases; nucleotides not matched to a gene: 13. CDR1 LGHDT and CDR2 YNNKEL come from the germline V gene (reference sequence). This CDR3 spans 16 amino acids. The CDR3 loop reads CASSQWDRERRREAFF. In DNA, the CDR3 is TGTGCCAGCAGCCAGTGGGACAGGGAACGACGGAGGGAAGCTTTCTTT.

The table lists this clone with a few counts. The chain recombines TRBV7-2 with TRBJ2-5; 7 bases align to TRBD2. Trimming cost V 1 base and J 2 bases; bases outside gene matches: 7. This CDR3 has 16 residues. CDR1 and CDR2 from the germline V gene are SGHTA and FQGNSA. The CDR3 protein is CASSLGLTRGQETQYF. CDR3 nucleotide sequence: TGTGCCAGCAGCTTAGGCCTAACGCGGGGGCAAGAGACCCAGTACTTC.

The chain has TRBV5-1 and TRBJ2-2, with 11 bases identical to TRBD2. Germline trimming cut 6 bases from V and 5 bases from J; bases unmatched to any gene: 6. Germline values: CDR1 SGHRS, CDR2 YFSETQ. The CDR3 has 15 residues. In DNA form, the CDR3 reads TGCGCCAGCATGCTCCTAGCGGGGGGTACCGGGGAGCTGTTTTTT. Protein: CASMLLAGGTGELFF.

The rearrangement links TRBV5-4 to TRBJ2-7, with 9 positions matching TRBD1. This CDR3 spans 14 amino acids. V lost 5 bases, J lost 6 bases, and 9 bases stayed unmatched. Germline loops: CDR1 SGHNT, CDR2 YYREEE (reference sequence). CDR3 protein: CASRAGTGISEQYF. CDR3 bases: TGTGCCAGCAGGGCCGGGACAGGGATCTCCGAGCAGTACTTC. Full variable domain (outside the CDR3, taken from reference TRBV5-4 and TRBJ2-7): ETGVTQSPTHLIKTRGQQVTLRCSSQSGHNTVSWYQQALGQGPQFIFQYYREEENGRGNFPPRFSGLQFPNYSSELNVNALELDDSALYLCASRAGTGISEQYFGPGTRLTVT.

The V gene is TRBV6-5, the J gene TRBJ2-3, with D unclear. CDR1 and CDR2 from the germline V gene are MNHEY and SVGAGI. The CDR3 loop spans 13 amino acids. V lost 2 bases and J lost 5, with 8 bases in between. The CDR3 spells CASSYRVRDTQYF. CDR3 bases: TGTGCCAGCAGTTACCGGGTTCGAGATACGCAGTATTTT.

This chain uses TRBV15 with TRBJ2-7; D possibly corresponds to TRBD1 (6 bases). Germline-derived CDR1 and CDR2 are LNHNV and YYDKDF (reference sequence). Trimming removed 1 base from V and 7 bases from J, with 23 bases in between. This CDR3 is built from 17 residues. CDR3 coding DNA: TGTGCCACCAGCAGAGGCCTTACAGGGTTTCAAGCGCGGGAGCAGTACTTC. Translation: CATSRGLTGFQAREQYF.

In this sample, this clone turned up once. This rearrangement joins TRBV19 to TRBJ1-5; TRBD1 matches at 10 bases. There are 18 residues in the CDR3. Per germline, CDR1 LNHDA and CDR2 SQIVND (reference sequence). V lost 3 bases, J lost 2 bases, and 10 bases stayed unmatched. CDR3 DNA sequence: TGTGCCAGTAGTATCCCTGACAGGGGGCTCGGCCGCAATCAGCCCCAGCATTTT. Translation gives CASSIPDRGLGRNQPQHF.

As DNA, the CDR3 is TGTGCCAGCAGCATACCGACAGAAAAATTATATGGCTACACCTTC. Translated, it gives CASSIPTEKLYGYTF. The chain carries TRBV7-9 and TRBJ1-2; weak D call: TRBD1 (5 bases). From germline, CDR1 is SEHNR and CDR2 FQNEAQ (reference sequence). V lost 5 bases to trimming and J lost 5 bases, with 18 bases between them. This CDR3 contains 15 residues.

The chain carries TRBV7-8 and TRBJ2-1; possibly TRBD2 for D (7 bases). The V gene lost 0 bases and the J gene lost 5 bases, with 20 bases spanning the gap. The germline V gene has CDR1 SGHVS and CDR2 FQNEAQ. CDR3 length: 18 amino acids. The CDR3 nucleotides are TGTGCCAGCAGCTTAGCACCCCGGGGGGCAGGGTCCCACAATGAGCAGTTCTTC. This encodes CASSLAPRGAGSHNEQFF.

This clone was seen once. The chain has TRBV10-1 and TRBJ2-1; 10 bases match TRBD2. Germline CDR1 is WNHNN and CDR2 is SYGVQD (reference sequence). The CDR3 has 16 residues. J was trimmed by 4 bases and V by 9 bases; bases with no gene match: 12. CDR3 residues: CASLSGGRNFYNEQFF. The CDR3 region has the DNA TGCGCCAGTCTTAGCGGGGGGCGAAATTTTTACAATGAGCAGTTCTTC.

This clone turned up a few times. The gene calls are TRBV3-1 (or the pseudogene TRBV3-2) and TRBJ2-1; no firm D call. In germline, CDR1 is LGHDT, CDR2 YNNKEL (reference sequence). The germline V and J ends were trimmed by 3 bases and 7 bases, with 4 bases remaining between them. CDR3 length: 11 residues. In DNA, the CDR3 is TGTGCCAGCAGCCATTCTAATGAGCAGTTCTTC. Translation: CASSHSNEQFF.

This rearrangement joins TRBV3-1 (or the pseudogene TRBV3-2) to TRBJ2-7; 10 bases align to TRBD2. Trimming took 0 bases from V and 1 from J; bases not matched to a gene: 9. The CDR3 spans 18 residues. Germline V lookup: CDR1 LGHDT, CDR2 YNNKEL (reference sequence). CDR3 sequence reads: CASSQDWGSGRGSYEQYF. CDR3 bases: TGTGCCAGCAGCCAAGATTGGGGGAGCGGGAGGGGGTCCTACGAGCAGTACTTC.